The 8 T cell receptor beta chains below were found in one sample sequenced in a study of shared clonotypes between healthy human individuals. Clones were read by immunoSEQ multiplex PCR, and TCRdb kept only the in-frame ones, dropping some. The sample comprises some 630,000 clones, about 96% of which are singletons, and more than 0.085% rests with the top ten. Naive CD8 cells, CD45RO-negative and positively selected for CCR7, excluded terminally differentiated effector memory CD45RA+ cells. Sequenced material: naive CD8+ T cells sorted from blood. These receptors were taken from a woman aged 25 to 39 in good health.

This sequence joins TRBV19 and TRBJ2-3; D may be TRBD1 (6 bases). The V gene lost 3 bases and the J gene lost 5 bases, with 9 bases spanning the gap. CDR1 LNHDA and CDR2 SQIVND come from the germline V gene (reference sequence). The CDR3 loop spans 13 amino acids. Written as DNA, the CDR3 is TGTGCCAGTAGTATGGACAGCCGAGATACGCAGTATTTT. Protein: CASSMDSRDTQYF.

As to this clone: Other nucleotide sequences from this sample produce the same CDR3. This chain joins TRBV27 and TRBJ2-1; TRBD1 is a possible D gene (6 bases). The V gene lost 6 bases and the J gene lost 3 bases, with 6 bases spanning the gap. This CDR3 region has 12 residues. Germline values: CDR1 MNHEY, CDR2 SMNVEV (reference sequence). The CDR3 sequence is CASRGGYNEQFF. The CDR3 region has the DNA TGTGCCAGCAGAGGGGGCTACAATGAGCAGTTCTTC.

As regards this clone: The identical CDR3 is also encoded by other nucleotide sequences in the sample. The V call is TRBV7-9, the J call TRBJ2-1; the D gene is possibly TRBD2 (5 bases). Trimming removed 0 bases from V and 0 bases from J, with 6 bases in between. This CDR3 comprises 15 residues. Per the germline V gene, CDR1 is SEHNR and CDR2 is FQNEAQ (reference sequence). The CDR3 region is CASSLAGSSYNEQFF. The CDR3 nucleotides read TGTGCCAGCAGCTTAGCGGGGAGCTCCTACAATGAGCAGTTCTTC.

The chain carries TRBV11-3 and TRBJ2-7; D not certain. The CDR3 runs 13 residues. Trimming took 2 bases from V and 6 from J, leaving 11 bases between them. Germline CDR1 reads SGHNT; CDR2 reads YENEEA. CDR3 nucleotide sequence: TGTGCCAGCAGCTTACCGGGCTCTTCCGAGCAGTACTTC. Its protein product is CASSLPGSSEQYF.

The rearrangement links TRBV7-6 to TRBJ2-2, with D perhaps matching TRBD1 (5 bases). The CDR3 length is 16 residues. V shed 3 bases and J shed 3 bases, with 14 bases lying between them. CDR1 SGHVS and CDR2 FNYEAQ come from the germline V gene. This CDR3 is CASSFTMTAYTGELFF. The CDR3 DNA reads as TGTGCCAGCAGCTTCACGATGACAGCCTACACCGGGGAGCTGTTTTTT.

The chain links TRBV7-9 to TRBJ2-1, with D unresolved. Germline values: CDR1 SEHNR, CDR2 FQNEAQ (reference sequence). V lost 5 bases to trimming and J lost 5 bases, with 19 bases between them. The CDR3 extends over 16 amino acids. CDR3: CASSPIGRIGNNEQFF. CDR3 bases: TGTGCCAGCAGCCCTATCGGCAGGATTGGAAACAATGAGCAGTTCTTC. Complete variable domain (other parts from reference TRBV7-9 and TRBJ2-1): DTGVSQNPRHKITKRGQNVTFRCDPISEHNRLYWYRQTLGQGPEFLTYFQNEAQLEKSRLLSDRFSAERPKGSFSTLEIQRTEQGDSAMYLCASSPIGRIGNNEQFFGPGTRLTVL.

The chain's CDR3 is CASSLEGRAPGELFF. CDR3 DNA: TGTGCCAGCAGCTTAGAGGGGAGGGCTCCCGGGGAGCTGTTTTTT. The chain is built from TRBV7-2 and TRBJ2-2, with 7 bases aligning to TRBD2. V lost 1 base and J lost 6; bases outside the gene matches: 5. The CDR3 totals 15 residues. Germline CDR1 and CDR2: SGHTA and FQGNSA.

The chain uses TRBV5-2 and TRBJ2-7. TRBV5-2 is reported as a pseudogene. This CDR3 comprises 17 residues. Here the CDR3 DNA reads TGTGCCAGCAGCCAACAAAGCTCAAGGTCCCGATTCTACGAGCAGTACTTC. Translating gives CASSQQSSRSRFYEQYF.